These 30 T cell receptor beta chains were all obtained from the same sample, sequenced in a study of blood T cell repertoires in COVID-19 (dated by TCRdb to between 2020 and 2021). Receptor libraries were prepared by the immunoSEQ multiplex PCR assay. The source is immuneACCESS, and TCRdb retained only in-frame sequences with V and J called. Part of the clones is not carried over; for the studies checked, unresolved V genes explain less than half of this, and the remainder is unexplained. Within this sample are roughly 260,000 clones, with roughly 90% of them counted one time only. About 6% of the sample lies in the top ten. What was sequenced was PBMCs or T cells enriched from blood (not recorded which). The receptor set was obtained from a woman in her thirties with acute COVID-19.

This chain uses TRBV2 with TRBJ1-2; the D is unclear. Germline CDR1 reads SNHLY; CDR2 reads FYNNEI. This CDR3 is 13 amino acids long. V dropped 6 bases and J dropped 2 bases, with 10 bases sitting between them. The CDR3 DNA is TGTGCCAGCAGCGCGACGGAGAACTATGGCTACACCTTC. Protein: CASSATENYGYTF.

This clone was detected only once. The rearrangement links TRBV9 to TRBJ2-3; perhaps TRBD2 as D (5 bases). V dropped 3 bases and J dropped 0 bases, with 8 bases sitting between them. The CDR3 consists of 14 residues. Germline CDR1 and CDR2: SGDLS and YYNGEE. CDR3 in DNA: TGTGCCAGCAGCGCGTGGGAGAGCACAGATACGCAGTATTTT. Its translation: CASSAWESTDTQYF.

The rearrangement joins TRBV6-6 to TRBJ2-7; TRBD1 agrees at 9 bases. V gave up 6 bases and J gave up 1 base; unmatched junction bases: 7. The germline gives CDR1 MNHNY, CDR2 SVGAGI (reference sequence). This CDR3 is 15 amino acids long. CDR3 nucleotides: TGTGCCAGCAGGGGACAGGGTGGGGCTTCCTACGAGCAGTACTTC. Translation gives CASRGQGGASYEQYF.

This clone was recorded only once. V and J are TRBV27 and TRBJ2-1, with D hard to call. The length of the CDR3 is 12 residues. V was clipped by 5 bases and J by 8 bases, with 10 bases between them. Germline loops: CDR1 MNHEY, CDR2 SMNVEV (reference sequence). The CDR3 DNA reads TGTGCCAGCAGTCCTAAGAAAGATGAGCAGTTCTTC. Translated: CASSPKKDEQFF.

The V gene is TRBV5-6, the J gene TRBJ2-7, with TRBD1 matching 10 bases. CDR3 length: 15 amino acids. V lost 3 bases and J lost 5; bases outside the gene matches: 8. Germline V gene lookup returns CDR1 SGHDT and CDR2 YYEEEE. CDR3 sequence reads: CASSSPGTGVNEQYF. The CDR3 region has the DNA TGTGCCAGCAGCTCCCCCGGGACAGGGGTGAACGAGCAGTACTTC.

This clone was seen a single time. The chain combines TRBV11-2 with TRBJ2-2; 8 nucleotides align to TRBD1. From germline, CDR1 is SGHAT and CDR2 FQNNGV. The J segment lost 1 base and the V segment lost 7 bases, leaving 5 bases of the junction unmatched. The length of the CDR3 is 15 residues. CDR3 sequence (DNA): TGTGCCAGCACCTCAGGGGGCCTGAACACCGGGGAGCTGTTTTTT. Amino acid sequence: CASTSGGLNTGELFF.

The chain links TRBV28 to TRBJ2-1; D might be TRBD2 (6 bases). The CDR3 totals 15 residues. Germline lookup yields CDR1 MDHEN and CDR2 SYDVKM. Between the trimmed V and J ends, which lost 1 base and 7 bases, there was a span of 14 bases. CDR3 protein: CASSLFGTSWNEQFF. CDR3 in DNA: TGTGCCAGCAGTTTATTCGGAACTAGCTGGAATGAGCAGTTCTTC.

The chain carries TRBV10-2 and TRBJ1-2, with unresolved D. The CDR3 runs 11 residues. The ends were cut back, 2 bases at V and 7 bases at J, with 5 bases in the middle. Germline assignment: CDR1 WSHSY and CDR2 SAAADI. CDR3 DNA: TGCGCCAGCAGTGAGAGGAGTGGCTACACCTTC. Its protein product is CASSERSGYTF.

The rearrangement joins TRBV6-5 to TRBJ1-5; D is unresolved. V was clipped by 3 bases and J by 0 bases, with 6 bases between them. The V gene's germline CDR1 is MNHEY and CDR2 SVGAGI. The CDR3 totals 14 residues. In nucleotides, the CDR3 is TGTGCCAGCAGTTATGCGGTTAGCAATCAGCCCCAGCATTTT. It yields the protein CASSYAVSNQPQHF.

This clone was seen just once. V is TRBV28 and J is TRBJ1-2; D might be TRBD1 (6 bases). This CDR3 has 16 amino acids. Trimming left V 6 bases short and J 5 bases short, with 22 bases between. CDR1 MDHEN and CDR2 SYDVKM come from the germline V gene. CDR3 protein: CASSRVGGGARYGYTF. The DNA of the CDR3 is TGTGCCAGCAGCCGAGTAGGGGGGGGCGCTAGGTATGGCTACACCTTC.

This chain uses TRBV5-1 with TRBJ2-7; a weak D match, TRBD1 (5 bases). CDR1 is SGHRS and CDR2 is YFSETQ in the germline V gene. CDR3 length equals 17 residues. V gave up 0 bases and J gave up 4 bases, with 20 bases separating them. CDR3 bases: TGCGCCAGCAGCTTGGGGGCAGGGCTCTATCAAGCATACGAGCAGTACTTC. Its translation is CASSLGAGLYQAYEQYF.

This clone was counted a single time. The V call is TRBV14, the J call TRBJ1-1, with no clear D. This CDR3 has 14 residues. V gave up 1 base and J gave up 3 bases, with 9 bases separating them. Germline loops: CDR1 SGHDN, CDR2 FVKESK. CDR3 nucleotide sequence: TGTGCCAGCAGCCAAGGTCCGAGAGACACTGAAGCTTTCTTT. Protein sequence: CASSQGPRDTEAFF.

The sample holds a few counts of this clone. The chain uses TRBV7-2 and TRBJ2-7; D unresolved. The CDR3 sequence is 14 residues long. The ends were cut back, 2 bases at V and 3 bases at J, with 11 bases in the middle. The germline CDR1 and CDR2 sequences are SGHTA and FQGNSA. The CDR3 here is CASSLSQLNYEQYF. CDR3 DNA: TGTGCCAGCAGCTTATCCCAACTAAACTACGAGCAGTACTTC.

The chain recombines TRBV7-9 with TRBJ1-1, with 8 positions matching TRBD1. The CDR3 is 14 residues long. With V trimmed by 5 bases and J by 5 bases, 7 bases remained unmatched. Germline CDR1 SEHNR, CDR2 FQNEAQ (reference sequence). The CDR3 is CASSKDRVWTEAFF. DNA of the CDR3: TGTGCCAGCAGCAAGGACAGGGTTTGGACTGAAGCTTTCTTT.

The V call is TRBV7-3, the J call TRBJ1-1, with 8 bases lining up with TRBD1. The J segment lost 6 bases and the V segment lost 4 bases, leaving 7 bases of the junction unmatched. The CDR3 spans 14 residues. CDR1 SGHTA and CDR2 FQGTGA come from the germline V gene. CDR3 in amino acids: CASSSGQGGAEAFF. CDR3 nucleotide sequence: TGTGCCAGCAGCTCCGGACAGGGAGGCGCTGAAGCTTTCTTT.

This sequence joins TRBV27 and TRBJ1-2, with 8 bases matching TRBD1. This CDR3 comprises 16 residues. Germline V CDR1 and CDR2: MNHEY, SMNVEV (reference sequence). After removal of 7 bases from V and 2 bases from J, the junction contained 12 bases not matched to a gene. The CDR3 spells CASTQKGDRTNYGYTF. CDR3 sequence (DNA): TGTGCCAGCACCCAAAAGGGGGACAGGACCAACTATGGCTACACCTTC.

The gene calls are TRBV5-5 and TRBJ2-1, with 13 nucleotides matching TRBD2. Germline assignment: CDR1 SGHKS and CDR2 YYEKEE (reference sequence). The CDR3 contains 15 residues. Trimming removed 4 bases from V and 6 bases from J; junction bases left unmatched: 4. The CDR3 DNA reads TGTGCCAGCAGCCCGCGGACTAGCGGGGGCAATGAGCAGTTCTTC. Amino acids: CASSPRTSGGNEQFF.

This clone was seen a handful of times. The rearrangement joins TRBV3-1 (or the pseudogene TRBV3-2) to TRBJ1-2, with 8 bases identical to TRBD1. This CDR3 region has 15 residues. CDR1 is LGHDT and CDR2 is YNNKEL in the germline V gene (reference sequence). V was clipped by 3 bases and J by 4 bases; unmatched bases: 7. CDR3 in amino acids: CASSHPGQGSYGYTF. The DNA of the CDR3 is TGTGCCAGCAGCCACCCCGGACAGGGATCCTATGGCTACACCTTC.

The chain links TRBV4-3 to TRBJ2-3; 12 bases match TRBD2. Germline loops: CDR1 LGHNA, CDR2 YSLEER. After removal of 3 bases from V and 3 bases from J, the junction contained 4 bases not matched to a gene. The CDR3 has 16 residues. This CDR3 reads CASSHTGTSGTDTQYF. The CDR3 bases are TGCGCCAGCAGCCATACCGGGACTAGCGGGACAGATACGCAGTATTTT.

V usage is TRBV27 and J usage is TRBJ2-2; TRBD2 agrees at 8 bases. The J segment lost 7 bases and the V segment lost 2 bases, leaving 6 bases of the junction unmatched. CDR3 length: 15 amino acids. Germline V gene data show CDR1 as MNHEY and CDR2 as SMNVEV (reference sequence). CDR3 residues: CASSLRGGHGGELFF. The CDR3 DNA reads TGTGCCAGCAGTTTACGGGGGGGGCATGGCGGGGAGCTGTTTTTT.

The chain is built from TRBV12-2 and TRBJ1-5; the table's D call TRBD1 went unverified against the DNA. TRBV12-2 is tagged as a pseudogene. The CDR3 sequence is 19 residues long. This CDR3 reads CASRSVSYTLDRVWEPQHF. CDR3 DNA: TGTGCAAGTCGCTCCGTTTCCTATACCCTAGACAGGGTTTGGGAGCCCCAGCATTTT.

J is TRBJ2-2 and V is TRBV7-6; the D is unclear. The CDR3 runs 16 residues. V was trimmed by 5 bases and J by 1 base, leaving 14 bases between them. Germline loops: CDR1 SGHVS, CDR2 FNYEAQ. The CDR3 sequence is CASSPRDFLNTGELFF. Written as DNA, the CDR3 is TGTGCCAGCAGCCCAAGAGACTTCCTGAACACCGGGGAGCTGTTTTTT.

The count of this clone is one. The chain joins TRBV30 to TRBJ1-2, with D possibly matching TRBD1 (5 bases). Trimming cost V 4 bases and J 8 bases, with 17 bases left between them. The CDR3 is made up of 13 amino acids. The germline CDR1 and CDR2 sequences are GTSNPN and SVGIG (reference sequence). CDR3: CAWTGGPTGGYTF. The CDR3 DNA reads TGTGCCTGGACCGGGGGTCCTACGGGCGGCTACACCTTC.

The chain links TRBV5-1 to TRBJ2-3; 12 bases are a match to TRBD2. The length of the CDR3 is 19 residues. Germline V gene data show CDR1 as SGHRS and CDR2 as YFSETQ. V gave up 5 bases and J gave up 1 base; unmatched junction bases: 14. In nucleotides, the CDR3 is TGCGCCAGCAGTTGGGGCGGGCTAGCGGGGGGGCCTCGCACAGATACGCAGTATTTT. Translated: CASSWGGLAGGPRTDTQYF.

The chain combines TRBV3-1 (or the pseudogene TRBV3-2) with TRBJ1-6; D uncertain. Germline V gene sequence: CDR1 LGHDT, CDR2 YNNKEL (reference sequence). The V and J ends lost 7 bases and 7 bases respectively, with 14 bases between them. The CDR3 totals 14 residues. The CDR3, as DNA: TGTGCCAGCACCCACGGGATGGAGAATTCACCCCTCCACTTT. It specifies CASTHGMENSPLHF.

The CDR3 nucleotides read TGTGCCAGCAGTGAATGGGGACAGGGAGGCTCCTACGAGCAGTACTTC. Protein sequence: CASSEWGQGGSYEQYF. The chain employs TRBV6-1 and TRBJ2-7; 9 nucleotides match TRBD1. Germline-derived CDR1 and CDR2 are MNHNS and SASEGT. J gave up 0 bases and V 2 bases, and 5 bases lay outside the gene matches. The CDR3 loop spans 16 amino acids.

This chain links TRBV9 with TRBJ1-5; D unresolved. V lost 9 bases and J lost 4, with 11 bases in between. Germline CDR1 reads SGDLS; CDR2 reads YYNGEE. This CDR3 is 12 amino acids long. The CDR3 loop reads CAILLTNQPQHF. CDR3 bases: TGTGCCATCTTATTAACTAATCAGCCCCAGCATTTT. Using reference TRBV9 and TRBJ1-5 for the parts outside the CDR3, the full variable domain is DSGVTQTPKHLITATGQRVTLRCSPRSGDLSVYWYQQSLDQGLQFLIQYYNGEERAKGNILERFSAQQFPDLHSELNLSSLELGDSALYFCAILLTNQPQHFGDGTRLSIL.

The gene calls are TRBV24-1 and TRBJ1-2, with 7 bases identical to TRBD1. V trimming: 4 bases; J trimming: 8 bases; junction bases outside the gene matches: 9. Germline CDR1 is KGHDR and CDR2 is SFDVKD. The CDR3 is 14 residues long. The CDR3, as DNA: TGTGCCACCAGTGACCTAGACAGGGTGGGAGGCTACACCTTC. Its translation is CATSDLDRVGGYTF.

This chain links TRBV11-2 with TRBJ2-2, with a tentative D call TRBD1 (6 bases). Per the germline V gene, CDR1 is SGHAT and CDR2 is FQNNGV. This CDR3 region has 16 residues. Trimming stripped 5 bases from V and 2 bases from J, with 15 bases between. The CDR3 region has the DNA TGTGCCAGCAGCCATGGGACATCACCAAACACCGGGGAGCTGTTTTTT. It yields the protein CASSHGTSPNTGELFF.

The chain links TRBV2 to TRBJ1-5; D remains ambiguous. CDR1 and CDR2 from the germline V gene are SNHLY and FYNNEI. V shed 7 bases and J shed 0 bases, with 10 bases lying between them. The CDR3 sequence is 14 residues long. CDR3 protein: CASKNTDSNQPQHF. The CDR3 DNA is TGTGCCAGCAAAAACACCGATAGCAATCAGCCCCAGCATTTT. The full variable domain, its missing parts supplied by reference TRBV2 and TRBJ1-5, is EPEVTQTPSHQVTQMGQEVILRCVPISNHLYFYWYRQILGQKVEFLVSFYNNEISEKSEIFDDQFSVERPDGSNFTLKIRSTKLEDSAMYFCASKNTDSNQPQHFGDGTRLSIL.